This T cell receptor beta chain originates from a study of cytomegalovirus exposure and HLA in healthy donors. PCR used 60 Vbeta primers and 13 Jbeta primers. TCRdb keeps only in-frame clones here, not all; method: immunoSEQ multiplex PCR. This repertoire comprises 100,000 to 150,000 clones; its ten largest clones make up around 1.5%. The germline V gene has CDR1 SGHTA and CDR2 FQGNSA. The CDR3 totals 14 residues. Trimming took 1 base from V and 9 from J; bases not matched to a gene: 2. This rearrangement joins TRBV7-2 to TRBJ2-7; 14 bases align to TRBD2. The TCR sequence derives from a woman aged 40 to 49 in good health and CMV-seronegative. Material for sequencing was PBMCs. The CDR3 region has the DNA TGTGCCAGCAGCTTAGGACTAGCGGGGGGGCGGCAGTACGTC. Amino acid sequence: CASSLGLAGGRQYV.